This T cell receptor (beta chain) was captured by sequencing in a study of blood T cell repertoires in COVID-19. Study as a whole: Both acute and convalescent COVID-19 samples were obtained from the United States, Italy and Spain. PBMCs, B-cell-depleted T cells, or T cells provided the cDNA or gDNA that made up the material.

Trimming stripped 4 bases from V and 1 base from J, with 10 bases between. Germline V gene sequence: CDR1 LGHNA, CDR2 YSLEER. The CDR3 is 15 residues long. Under the authors' procedure: Amplification of reference gene primers provided the estimated nucleated cell counts. TCRdb's copy holds only in-frame clones and misses some; the assay was immunoSEQ multiplex PCR. V, J and clone size are taken as reported in that table, and D and trimming were inferred from the DNA itself. The table shows a few hundred thousand clones, with around 80% occurring only once. Only one count was recorded for this clone. This TCR came from a woman aged 45-65 years with acute or convalescent COVID-19. The V and J genes are TRBV4-3 and TRBJ2-2; maybe TRBD1 (6 bases). Sequencing was carried out using peripheral blood. CDR3 coding DNA: TGCGCCAGCAGCCGGGGGCAGGGGAACACCGGGGAGCTGTTTTTT. It translates to CASSRGQGNTGELFF.